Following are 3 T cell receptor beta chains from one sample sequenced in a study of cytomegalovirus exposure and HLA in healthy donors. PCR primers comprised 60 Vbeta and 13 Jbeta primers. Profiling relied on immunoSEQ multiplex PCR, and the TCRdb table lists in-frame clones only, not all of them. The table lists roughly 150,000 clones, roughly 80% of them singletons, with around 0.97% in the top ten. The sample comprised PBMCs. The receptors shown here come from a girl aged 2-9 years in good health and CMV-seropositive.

The CDR3 region is CAWSVGGGLGSTIYF. The CDR3 DNA reads TGTGCCTGGAGTGTAGGAGGGGGCCTTGGGAGCACCATATATTTT. V usage is TRBV30 and J usage is TRBJ1-3; TRBD1 aligns across 7 bases. Unmatched junction bases numbered 11, after V lost 0 bases and J lost 9 bases. CDR1 is GTSNPN, CDR2 SVGIG, per germline (reference sequence). CDR3 length equals 15 residues.

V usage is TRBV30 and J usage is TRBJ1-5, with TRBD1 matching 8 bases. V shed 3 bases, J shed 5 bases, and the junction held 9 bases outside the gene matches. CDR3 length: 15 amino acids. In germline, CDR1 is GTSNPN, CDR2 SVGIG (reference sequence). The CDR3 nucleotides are TGTGCCTGGAGAGGCGGGACAGGCTATGATCAGCCCCAGCATTTT. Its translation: CAWRGGTGYDQPQHF.

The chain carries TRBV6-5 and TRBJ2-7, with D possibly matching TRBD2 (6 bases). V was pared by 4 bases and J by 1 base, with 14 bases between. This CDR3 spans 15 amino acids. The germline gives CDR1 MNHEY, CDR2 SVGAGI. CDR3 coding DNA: TGTGCCAGCAGTTCCTGGGGACTCTCATCCTACGAGCAGTACTTC. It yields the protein CASSSWGLSSYEQYF.